This TCR beta chain came from a study of blood T cells in healthy people across ages. A sample-barcoded 5' primer and a J-beta primer mix were used in a second PCR of about 7 to 12 cycles. A single record per CDR3 protein comes from TCRdb applying MiXCR to the 5' RACE reads. The sample gives 1.5 million to 2 million distinct CDR3 sequences, about 50% of which show up once; 2.1% is in the top ten. A note on this clonotype: The antigen is unknown. Likely a read error: the CDR3 ends without its conserved phenylalanine or tryptophan.

Study observations and caveats: The unknown donor CMV status may have confounded expanded clonotype changes. Aged donors had fewer naive CD4+ cells and lower diversity than long-lived donors.

This CDR3 is 14 amino acids long. Trimming left V 6 bases short and J 3 bases short, with 15 bases between. The sequenced sample was blood. This chain connects TRBV12-3 or TRBV12-4 to TRBJ2-7; D might be TRBD1 or TRBD2, each matching 6 bases. This TCR came from a woman between 40 and 50 years old in good health. The CDR3 DNA sequence: TGTGCCAGCAGACTGGGGGGCTCAAGCTACGAGCAGTACTTA. It codes for CASRLGGSSYEQYL.